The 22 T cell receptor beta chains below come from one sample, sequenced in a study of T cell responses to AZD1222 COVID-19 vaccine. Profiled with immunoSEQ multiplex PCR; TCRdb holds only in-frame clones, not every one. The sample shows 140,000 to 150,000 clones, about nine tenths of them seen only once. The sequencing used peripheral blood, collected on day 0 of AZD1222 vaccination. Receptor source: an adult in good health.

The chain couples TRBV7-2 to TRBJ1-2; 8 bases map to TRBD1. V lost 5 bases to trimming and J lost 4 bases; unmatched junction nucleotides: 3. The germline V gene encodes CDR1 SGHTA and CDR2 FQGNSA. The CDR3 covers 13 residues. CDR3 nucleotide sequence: TGTGCCAGCAGCCAGGGGACAGGCTATGGCTACACCTTC. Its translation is CASSQGTGYGYTF.

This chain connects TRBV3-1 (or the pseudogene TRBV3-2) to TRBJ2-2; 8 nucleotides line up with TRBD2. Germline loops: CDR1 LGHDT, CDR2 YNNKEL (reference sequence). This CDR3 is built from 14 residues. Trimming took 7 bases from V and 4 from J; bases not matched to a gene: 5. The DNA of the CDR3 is TGTGCCAGCACTAGCGGGTGGGGCACCGGGGAGCTGTTTTTT. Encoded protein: CASTSGWGTGELFF.

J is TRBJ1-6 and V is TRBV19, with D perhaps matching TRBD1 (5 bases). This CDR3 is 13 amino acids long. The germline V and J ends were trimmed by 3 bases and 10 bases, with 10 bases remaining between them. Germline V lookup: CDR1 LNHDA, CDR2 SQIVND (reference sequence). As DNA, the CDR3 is TGTGCCAGTAGTATGCGGGGCTGGTCACCCCTCCACTTT. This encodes CASSMRGWSPLHF. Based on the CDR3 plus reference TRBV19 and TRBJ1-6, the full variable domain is DGGITQSPKYLFRKEGQNVTLSCEQNLNHDAMYWYRQDPGQGLRLIYYSQIVNDFQKGDIAEGYSVSREKKESFPLTVTSAQKNPTAFYLCASSMRGWSPLHFGNGTRLTVT.

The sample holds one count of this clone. The DNA for the CDR3 is TGCGCCAGCAGCTCAACCTTCCTAGCGGGGACCCAAGAGACCCAGTACTTC. Encoded protein: CASSSTFLAGTQETQYF. The chain uses TRBV5-1 and TRBJ2-5; 9 bases align to TRBD2. V was clipped by 3 bases and J by 1 base; unmatched bases: 10. Per germline, CDR1 SGHRS and CDR2 YFSETQ. CDR3 length equals 17 residues.

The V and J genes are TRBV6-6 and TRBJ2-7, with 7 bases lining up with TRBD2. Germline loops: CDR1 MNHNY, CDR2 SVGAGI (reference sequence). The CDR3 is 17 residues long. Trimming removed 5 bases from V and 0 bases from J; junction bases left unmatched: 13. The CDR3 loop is CASSPRGERGSSYEQYF. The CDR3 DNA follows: TGTGCCAGCAGTCCCCGGGGAGAGCGGGGTTCCTCCTACGAGCAGTACTTC.

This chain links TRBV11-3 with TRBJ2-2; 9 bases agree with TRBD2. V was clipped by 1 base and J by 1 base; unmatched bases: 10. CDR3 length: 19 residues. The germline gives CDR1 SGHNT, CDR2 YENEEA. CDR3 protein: CASSLVGGRLAENTGELFF. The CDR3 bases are TGTGCCAGCAGCTTAGTCGGGGGGCGACTAGCGGAGAACACCGGGGAGCTGTTTTTT.

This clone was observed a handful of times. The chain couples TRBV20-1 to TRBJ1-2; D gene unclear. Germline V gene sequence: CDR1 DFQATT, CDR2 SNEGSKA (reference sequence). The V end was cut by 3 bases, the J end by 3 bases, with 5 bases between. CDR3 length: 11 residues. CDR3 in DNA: TGCAGTGCTAGTGGGGACTATGGCTACACCTTC. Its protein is CSASGDYGYTF.

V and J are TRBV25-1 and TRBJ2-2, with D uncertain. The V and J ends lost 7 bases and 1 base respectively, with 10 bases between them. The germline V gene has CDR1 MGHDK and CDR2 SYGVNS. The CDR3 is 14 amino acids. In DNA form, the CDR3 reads TGTGCCAGCATGGGGTTATTGAACACCGGGGAGCTGTTTTTT. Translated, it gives CASMGLLNTGELFF. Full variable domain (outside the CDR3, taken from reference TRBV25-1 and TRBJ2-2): EADIYQTPRYLVIGTGKKITLECSQTMGHDKMYWYQQDPGMELHLIHYSYGVNSTEKGDLSSESTVSRIRTEHFPLTLESARPSHTSQYLCASMGLLNTGELFFGEGSRLTVL.

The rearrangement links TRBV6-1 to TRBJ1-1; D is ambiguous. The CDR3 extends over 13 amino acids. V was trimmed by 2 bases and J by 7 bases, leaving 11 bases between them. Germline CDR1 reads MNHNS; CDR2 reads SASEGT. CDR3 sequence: CASSELVDHEAFF. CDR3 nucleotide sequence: TGTGCCAGCAGTGAATTGGTGGATCATGAAGCTTTCTTT.

The CDR3: CASSPRQGLFTDTQYF. The CDR3 DNA sequence: TGCGCCAGCAGCCCTCGACAGGGGTTATTCACAGATACGCAGTATTTT. The rearrangement joins TRBV5-1 to TRBJ2-3; 8 nucleotides align to TRBD1. The ends lost 4 bases at V and 2 bases at J; junction bases unmatched: 9. From germline, CDR1 is SGHRS and CDR2 YFSETQ. This CDR3 is built from 16 residues. Full variable domain (remainder filled in from reference TRBV5-1 and TRBJ2-3): KAGVTQTPRYLIKTRGQQVTLSCSPISGHRSVSWYQQTPGQGLQFLFEYFSETQRNKGNFPGRFSGRQFSNSRSEMNVSTLELGDSALYLCASSPRQGLFTDTQYFGPGTRLTVL.

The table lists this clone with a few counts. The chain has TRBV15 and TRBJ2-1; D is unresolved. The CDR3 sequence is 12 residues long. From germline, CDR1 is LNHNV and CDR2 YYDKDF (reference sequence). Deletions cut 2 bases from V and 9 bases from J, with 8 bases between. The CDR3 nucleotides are TGTGCCACCAGCAGATCCCTGGGTGAGCAGTTCTTC. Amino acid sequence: CATSRSLGEQFF.

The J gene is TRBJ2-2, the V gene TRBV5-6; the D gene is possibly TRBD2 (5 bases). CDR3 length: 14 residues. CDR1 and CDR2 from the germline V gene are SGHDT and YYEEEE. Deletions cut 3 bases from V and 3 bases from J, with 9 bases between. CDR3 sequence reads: CASSSDYHTGELFF. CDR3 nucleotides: TGTGCCAGCAGCTCTGACTACCACACCGGGGAGCTGTTTTTT. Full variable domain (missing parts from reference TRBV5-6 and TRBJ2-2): DAGVTQSPTHLIKTRGQQVTLRCSPKSGHDTVSWYQQALGQGPQFIFQYYEEEERQRGNFPDRFSGHQFPNYSSELNVNALLLGDSALYLCASSSDYHTGELFFGEGSRLTVL.

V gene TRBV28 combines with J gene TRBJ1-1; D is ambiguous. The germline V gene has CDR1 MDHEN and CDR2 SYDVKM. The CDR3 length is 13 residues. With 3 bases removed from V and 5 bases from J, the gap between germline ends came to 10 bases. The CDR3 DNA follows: TGTGCCAGCAGTTTGATAGGTGGGACTGAAGCTTTCTTT. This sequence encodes CASSLIGGTEAFF.

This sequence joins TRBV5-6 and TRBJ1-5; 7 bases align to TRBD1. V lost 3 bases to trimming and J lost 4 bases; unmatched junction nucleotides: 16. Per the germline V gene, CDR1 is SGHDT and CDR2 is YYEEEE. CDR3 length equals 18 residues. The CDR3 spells CASSSFHRGMAQNQPQHF. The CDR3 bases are TGTGCCAGCAGCTCATTCCACAGGGGAATGGCCCAGAATCAGCCCCAGCATTTT.

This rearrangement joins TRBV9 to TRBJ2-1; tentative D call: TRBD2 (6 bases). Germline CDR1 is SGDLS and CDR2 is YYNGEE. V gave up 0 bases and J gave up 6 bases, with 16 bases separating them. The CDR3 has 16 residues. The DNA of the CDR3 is TGTGCCAGCAGCGTAGGAACGGGAGAAAGTATCAATGAGCAGTTCTTC. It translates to CASSVGTGESINEQFF.

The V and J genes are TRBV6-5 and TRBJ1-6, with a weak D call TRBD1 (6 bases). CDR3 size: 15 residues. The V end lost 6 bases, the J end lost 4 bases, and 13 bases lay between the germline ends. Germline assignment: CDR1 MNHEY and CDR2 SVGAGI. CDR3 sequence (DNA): TGTGCCAGCAGGGGGGCAGGATTATATAATTCACCCCTCCACTTT. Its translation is CASRGAGLYNSPLHF.

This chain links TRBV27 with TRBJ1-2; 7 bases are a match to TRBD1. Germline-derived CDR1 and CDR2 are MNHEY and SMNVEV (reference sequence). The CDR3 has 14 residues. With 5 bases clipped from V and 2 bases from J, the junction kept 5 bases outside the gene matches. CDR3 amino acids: CASSNWDRNYGYTF. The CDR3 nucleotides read TGTGCCAGCAGTAACTGGGACAGAAACTATGGCTACACCTTC.

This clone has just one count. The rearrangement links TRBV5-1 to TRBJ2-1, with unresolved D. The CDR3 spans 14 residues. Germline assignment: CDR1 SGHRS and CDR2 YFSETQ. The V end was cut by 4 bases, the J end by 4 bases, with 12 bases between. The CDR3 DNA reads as TGCGCCAGCAGCCCTGGGCCAGATTACAATGAGCAGTTCTTC. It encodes CASSPGPDYNEQFF.

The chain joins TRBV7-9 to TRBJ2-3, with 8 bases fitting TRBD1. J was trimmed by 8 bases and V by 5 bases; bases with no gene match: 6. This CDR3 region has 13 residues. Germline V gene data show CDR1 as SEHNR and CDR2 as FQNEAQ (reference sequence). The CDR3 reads CASSRRTGLTQYF. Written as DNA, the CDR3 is TGTGCCAGCAGCCGTAGGACAGGGCTTACGCAGTATTTT.

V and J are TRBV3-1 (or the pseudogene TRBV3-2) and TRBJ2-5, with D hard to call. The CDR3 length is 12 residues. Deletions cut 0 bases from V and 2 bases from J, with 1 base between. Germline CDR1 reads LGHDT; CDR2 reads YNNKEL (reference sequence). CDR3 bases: TGTGCCAGCAGCCAAGATCAAGAGACCCAGTACTTC. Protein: CASSQDQETQYF.

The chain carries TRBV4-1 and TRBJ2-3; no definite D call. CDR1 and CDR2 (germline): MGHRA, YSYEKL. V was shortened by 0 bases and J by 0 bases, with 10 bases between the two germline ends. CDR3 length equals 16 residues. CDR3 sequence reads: CASSQESSPSTDTQYF. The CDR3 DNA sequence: TGCGCCAGCAGCCAAGAGTCCTCTCCCAGCACAGATACGCAGTATTTT.

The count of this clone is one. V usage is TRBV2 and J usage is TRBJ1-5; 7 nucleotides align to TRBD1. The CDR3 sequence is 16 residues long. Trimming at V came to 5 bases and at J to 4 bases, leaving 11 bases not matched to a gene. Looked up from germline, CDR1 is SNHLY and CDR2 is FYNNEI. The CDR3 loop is CASSSKDRVLNQPQHF. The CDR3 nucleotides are TGTGCCAGCAGTTCTAAAGACAGGGTCCTAAATCAGCCCCAGCATTTT.